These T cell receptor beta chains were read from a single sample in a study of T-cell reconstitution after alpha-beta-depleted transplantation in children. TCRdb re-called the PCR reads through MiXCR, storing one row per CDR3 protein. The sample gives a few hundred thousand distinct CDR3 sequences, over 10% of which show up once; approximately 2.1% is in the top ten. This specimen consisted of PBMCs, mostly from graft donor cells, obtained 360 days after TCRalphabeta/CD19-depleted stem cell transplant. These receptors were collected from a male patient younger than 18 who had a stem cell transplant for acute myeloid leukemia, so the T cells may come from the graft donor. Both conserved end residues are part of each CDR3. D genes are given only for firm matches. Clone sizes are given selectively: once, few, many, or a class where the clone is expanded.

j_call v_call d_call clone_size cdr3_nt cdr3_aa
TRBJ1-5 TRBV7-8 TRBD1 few TGTGCCAGCAGCCTCGGGACAGGGGCCATTGGCAATCAGCCCCAGCATTTT CASSLGTGAIGNQPQHF
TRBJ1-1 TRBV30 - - TGTGCCTGGAGTCATCCTGAAGCTTTCTTT CAWSHPEAFF
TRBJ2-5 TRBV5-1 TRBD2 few TGCGCCAGCAGCTTTTCGAACAGCGGGAGGGGGGCTGTGAAGACCCAGTACTTC CASSFSNSGRGAVKTQYF
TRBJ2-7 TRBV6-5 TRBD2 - TGTGCCAGCAGTTATATAGCGGGAAGTATGTCCTACGAGCAGTACTTC CASSYIAGSMSYEQYF
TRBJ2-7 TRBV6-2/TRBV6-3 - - TGTGCCAGCAGTTACTCGATTAGTCTCCCGGGAGAAATAGACGAGCAGTACTTC CASSYSISLPGEIDEQYF
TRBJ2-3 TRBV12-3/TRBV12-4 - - TGTGCCAGCAGCCATGGCCGGGGTAACACAGATACGCAGTATTTT CASSHGRGNTDTQYF
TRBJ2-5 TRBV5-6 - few TGTGCCAGCAGTCCCCTTTCTATACTGGGGAATCAAGAGACCCAGTACTTC CASSPLSILGNQETQYF
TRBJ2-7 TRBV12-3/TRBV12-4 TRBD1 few TGTGCCAGCAGTTCCAACCGGGACAGGTTCTACGAGCAGTACTTC CASSSNRDRFYEQYF
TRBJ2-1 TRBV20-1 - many TGCAGTGCTAGGAGGGGTAATGAGCAGTTCTTC CSARRGNEQFF
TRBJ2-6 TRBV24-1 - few TGTGCCACCAGTGATTTTTCAGGGAAGAACCCTGGGGCCAACGTCCTGACTTTC CATSDFSGKNPGANVLTF
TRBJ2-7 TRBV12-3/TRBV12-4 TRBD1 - TGTGCCAGCAGACAACAGGGGAACCCCTACGAGCAGTACTTC CASRQQGNPYEQYF
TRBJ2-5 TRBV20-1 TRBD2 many TGCAGTGCTAGTCTCCCTAGCGGTCTCCAAGAGACCCAGTACTTC CSASLPSGLQETQYF
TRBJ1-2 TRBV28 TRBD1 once TGTGCCAGCAGTTTATGGGGGACAGGGATTGACTATGGCTACACCTTC CASSLWGTGIDYGYTF
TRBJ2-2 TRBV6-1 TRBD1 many TGTGCCAGCAGGCTAACAGGGGGCTTGAACACCGGGGAGCTGTTTTTT CASRLTGGLNTGELFF
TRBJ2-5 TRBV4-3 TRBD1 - TGCGCCAGCAGCCAAGTGGGGACAGGGGGCGGGGAGACCCAGTACTTC CASSQVGTGGGETQYF
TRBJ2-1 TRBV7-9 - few TGTGCCAGCAGCCGGGACGGTAGCTGGGATGAGCAGTTCTTC CASSRDGSWDEQFF
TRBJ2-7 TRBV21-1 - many TGTGCCAGCAGCAAAGCCCGGGACTTCTCCTACGAGCAGTACTTC CASSKARDFSYEQYF
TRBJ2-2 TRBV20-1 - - TGCAGTGCTAGAGCCCCGCCGGCCGGGGAGCTGTTTTTT CSARAPPAGELFF
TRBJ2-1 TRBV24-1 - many TGTGCCACGGCCAGCTCCTACAATGAGCAGTTCTTC CATASSYNEQFF
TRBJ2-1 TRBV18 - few TGTGCCAGCTCCTTGAAATCCGGAAATGAGCAGTTCTTC CASSLKSGNEQFF
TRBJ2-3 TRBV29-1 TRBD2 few TGCAGCGTTGCCGCGGAATGGGGGGGAACAGATACGCAGTATTTT CSVAAEWGGTDTQYF
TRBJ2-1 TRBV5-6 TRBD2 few TGTGCCAGCAGCTTGCTTGGGGGGGTAGAGGGGAGGCCCTCCTACAATGAGCAGTTCTTC CASSLLGGVEGRPSYNEQFF
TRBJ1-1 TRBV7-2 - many TGTGCCAGCAGCTTCGCATCTGGGGGAGGCACTGAAGCTTTCTTT CASSFASGGGTEAFF
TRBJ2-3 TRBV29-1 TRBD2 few TGCAGCGCTCGGAGGGGGACTAGCGAACGCACAGATACGCAGTATTTT CSARRGTSERTDTQYF
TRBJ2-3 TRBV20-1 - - TGCAGTGCTAGAGGGAGCAGGGGGGTAGATACGCAGTATTTT CSARGSRGVDTQYF
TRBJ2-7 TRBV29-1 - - TGCAGCGTCCGTGGGTTCGAGCAGTACTTC CSVRGFEQYF
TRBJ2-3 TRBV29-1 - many TGCAGCGCTGACCCGGAGTACACAGATACGCAGTATTTT CSADPEYTDTQYF
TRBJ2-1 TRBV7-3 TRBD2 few TGTGCCAGCAGCTTCACTAGCGGGAGAGCGGGGAATGAGCAGTTCTTC CASSFTSGRAGNEQFF
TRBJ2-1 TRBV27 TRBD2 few TGTGCCAGCAGTTGGGGAGCGGGAACTGAGCAGTTCTTC CASSWGAGTEQFF
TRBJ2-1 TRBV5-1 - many TGCGCCAGCAGCATATCCGGGACTCTTGAGCAGTTCTTC CASSISGTLEQFF
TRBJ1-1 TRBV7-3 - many TGTGCCAGCACCGCCGGGACATCGAACACTGAAGCTTTCTTT CASTAGTSNTEAFF